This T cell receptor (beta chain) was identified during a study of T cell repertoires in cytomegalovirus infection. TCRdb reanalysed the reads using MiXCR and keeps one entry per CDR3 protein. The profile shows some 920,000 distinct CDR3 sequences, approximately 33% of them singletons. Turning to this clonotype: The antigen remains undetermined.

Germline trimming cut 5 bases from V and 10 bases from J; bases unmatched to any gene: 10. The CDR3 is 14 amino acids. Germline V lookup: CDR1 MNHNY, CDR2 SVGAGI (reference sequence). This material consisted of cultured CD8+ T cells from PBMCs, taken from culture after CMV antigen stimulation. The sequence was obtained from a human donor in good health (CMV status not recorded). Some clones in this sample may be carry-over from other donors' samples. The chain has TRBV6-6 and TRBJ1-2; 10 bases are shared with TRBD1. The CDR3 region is CASSPPGTGADYTF. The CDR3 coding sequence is TGTGCCAGCAGTCCGCCCGGGACAGGGGCGGACTACACCTTC.